This record looks at one T cell receptor beta chain sequence and its context. The target antigen is unknown. CD8+ and CD4+ T cells were negatively isolated; TEMRA cells were FACS-enriched. These data originate in a study of CD8 T cells in Susac syndrome. Germline loops: CDR1 GTSNPN, CDR2 SVGIG (reference sequence). The CDR3 length is 20 residues. V was shortened by 0 bases and J by 1 base, with 25 bases between the two germline ends. A quantity of about 0.45 to 1 ug RNA underwent reverse transcription using random hexamers. Amplification of TCR beta CDR3 spanned 54 Vbeta and 13 Jbeta via immunoSEQ multiplex PCR. In TCRdb, the immunoSEQ multiplex PCR reads were re-called with MiXCR into one record per CDR3 protein. The table lists about 120,000 distinct CDR3 sequences, over 90% of them singletons, with about 0.13% in the top ten. The study, taken as a whole, reports: The TCR sequencing and HLA analysis in the study involved a relatively small number of individuals, as the study acknowledged.

Sample: CD4+ T cells from PBMCs. This chain joins TRBV30 and TRBJ2-1, with D perhaps assigned TRBD1 or TRBD2 (5 bases each). The sequence was collected from a human donor with Susac syndrome. CDR3 sequence: CAWSVRGPGLIPRSYNEQFF. The DNA for the CDR3 is TGTGCCTGGAGTGTACGAGGTCCGGGGCTTATCCCCAGGTCCTACAATGAGCAGTTCTTC.